Listed here is a single T cell receptor (beta chain). What it recognizes is unknown. The data are from a study of cytomegalovirus exposure and HLA in healthy donors. Findings of the study overall: Later analysis demonstrated an association between a missense DCLRE1C variant and TCR beta V- and J-gene trimming. Immune exposure was documented only through CMV serostatus.

The trim removed 5 bases at V and 6 bases at J, leaving 7 bases unmatched. The CDR3 is 14 amino acids. Per germline, CDR1 KGHSH and CDR2 LQKENI. The PCR had 60 Vbeta and 13 Jbeta primers. TCRdb's table, derived via immunoSEQ multiplex PCR, lists solely in-frame clones and lacks some. The data contain tens of thousands of clones, 44% of them singletons. Donors consisted of healthy bone marrow donors. The rearrangement links TRBV18 to TRBJ1-5, with 7 bases matching TRBD1. The TCR was taken from a woman between 45 and 60 years old in good health and CMV-seronegative. Sequenced input: PBMCs. CDR3 amino acids: CASSEETGVQPQHF. The CDR3 DNA reads as TGTGCCAGCTCAGAAGAAACAGGGGTTCAGCCCCAGCATTTT.